The sequence of this T cell receptor (beta chain) was determined in a study of blood T cell repertoires in COVID-19. Study summary: The analysed material was cDNA or gDNA that came from T cells, B-cell-depleted T cells, or PBMCs.

Germline-derived CDR1 and CDR2 are SGHRS and YFSETQ. This CDR3 spans 15 amino acids. Germline trimming cut 3 bases from V and 7 bases from J; bases unmatched to any gene: 7. Study members were between roughly 18 and 89 years old and lived in approximately 25 US regions. Participants in the exposed group had met a COVID-19 case in the 2 weeks before joining the study. Sequencing was performed with immunoSEQ multiplex PCR; in TCRdb, only in-frame clones are kept and a portion is missing. The table lists hundreds of thousands of clones, more than 80% of them singletons, with about 1% in the top ten. The source of this sequence is a man in his fifties who had been exposed to COVID-19. The sequenced material came from PBMCs or T cells enriched from blood (not recorded which). The chain links TRBV5-1 to TRBJ2-2, with 9 bases aligning to TRBD1. CDR3 bases: TGCGCCAGCAGCTCCATTACAGGGGGCAGCGGGGAGCTGTTTTTT. Its protein is CASSSITGGSGELFF.